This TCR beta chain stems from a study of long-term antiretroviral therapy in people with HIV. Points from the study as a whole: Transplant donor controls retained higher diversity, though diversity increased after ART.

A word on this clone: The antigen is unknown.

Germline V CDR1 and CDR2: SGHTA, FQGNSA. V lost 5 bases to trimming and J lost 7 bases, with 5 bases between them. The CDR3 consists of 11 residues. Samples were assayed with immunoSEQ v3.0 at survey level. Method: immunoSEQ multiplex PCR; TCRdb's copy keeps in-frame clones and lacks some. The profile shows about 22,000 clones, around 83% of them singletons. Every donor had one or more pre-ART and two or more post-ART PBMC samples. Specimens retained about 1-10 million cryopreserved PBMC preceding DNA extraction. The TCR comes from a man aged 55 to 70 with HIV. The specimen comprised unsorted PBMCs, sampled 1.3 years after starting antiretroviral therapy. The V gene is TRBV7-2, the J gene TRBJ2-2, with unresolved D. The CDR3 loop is CASSPLGELFF. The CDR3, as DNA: TGTGCCAGCAGCCCCCTCGGGGAGCTGTTTTTT.